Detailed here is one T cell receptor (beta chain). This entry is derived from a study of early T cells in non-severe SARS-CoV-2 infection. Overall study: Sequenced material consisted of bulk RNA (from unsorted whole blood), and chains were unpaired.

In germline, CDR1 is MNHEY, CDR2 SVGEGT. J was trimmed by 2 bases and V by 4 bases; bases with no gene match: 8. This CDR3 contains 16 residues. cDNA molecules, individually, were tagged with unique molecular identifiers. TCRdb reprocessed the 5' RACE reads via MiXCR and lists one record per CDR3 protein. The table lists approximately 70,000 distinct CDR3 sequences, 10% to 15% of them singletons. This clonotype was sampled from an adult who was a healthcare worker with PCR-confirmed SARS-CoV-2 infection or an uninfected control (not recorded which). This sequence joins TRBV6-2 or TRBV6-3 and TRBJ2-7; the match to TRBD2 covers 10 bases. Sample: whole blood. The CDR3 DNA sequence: TGTGCCAGCAGTTGGTTAGCGGGAGGATTACCCTACGAGCAGTACTTC. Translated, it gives CASSWLAGGLPYEQYF.